This TCR beta chain stems from a study of lung T cells in sarcoidosis with Löfgren's syndrome. Background on the study: In sarcoidosis, CD4+ T cells accumulate in bronchoalveolar lavage fluid. Overall study findings and caveats: Multiple Löfgren's syndrome patients reportedly shared TRAV12-1 and TRBV2 CDR3 motifs. The most expanded V genes in Löfgren's patients were reportedly TRAV12-1 and TRBV2.

TCRdb redid the calling of the reads with MiXCR, one entry per CDR3 protein. The table has over 2,000 distinct CDR3 sequences, around 18% seen once. This clonotype is judged medium-sized. Its antigen is as yet unknown. There are 15 residues in the CDR3. Trimming pared 6 bases from V and 4 bases from J, leaving 18 bases between. Germline CDR1 reads KGHSH; CDR2 reads LQKENI. This clonotype was obtained from a human donor with sarcoidosis (Löfgren's syndrome or another form), or a control subject (not recorded which). The sequenced sample consisted of CD4+ T cells from bronchoalveolar lavage. The chain combines TRBV18 with TRBJ1-1; a weak D match, TRBD1 (6 bases). The CDR3 reads CASSTAGGRGTEAFF. In nucleotides, the CDR3 is TGTGCCAGCTCTACCGCGGGGGGGCGAGGCACTGAAGCTTTCTTT.